This passage covers 3 T cell receptor beta chains from one sample sequenced in a study of T-cell memory formation after mild COVID-19. TCRdb re-called the 5' RACE reads with MiXCR, one entry per CDR3 protein. The sample lists just under 350,000 distinct CDR3 sequences; 10% to 15% were seen once. The sample taken for sequencing was PBMCs or a T cell subset sorted from them (not recorded which). These receptors came from a man in his late teens or twenties who had mild COVID-19 (a few samples of this study predate the infection). Cell type and time point are not known.

The CDR3 loop is CASSLSTTAEQYV. DNA for the CDR3: TGCGCCAGCAGCCTATCGACCACCGCCGAGCAGTACGTC. The chain recombines TRBV4-1 with TRBJ2-7; D gene ambiguous. The germline gives CDR1 MGHRA, CDR2 YSYEKL. The germline V and J ends were trimmed by 4 bases and 6 bases, with 13 bases remaining between them. There are 13 residues in the CDR3.

The chain carries TRBV18 and TRBJ2-1; 8 nucleotides align to TRBD2. V lost 0 bases to trimming and J lost 10 bases; unmatched junction nucleotides: 11. CDR1 KGHSH and CDR2 LQKENI come from the germline V gene. The length of the CDR3 is 16 residues. CDR3 sequence reads: CASSPPGGLAGGEQFF. CDR3 nucleotide sequence: TGTGCCAGCTCACCACCGGGGGGGCTAGCGGGCGGAGAGCAGTTCTTC.

As concerns this clonotype: Relative to the germline gene, one junction end is altered; a read error may explain this. CDR3 bases: TGCAGTGCCCCGGCGGCGGGGGGGCTATGGGAGACCAAGTACTTC. It yields the protein CSAPAAGGLWETKYF. The rearrangement uses TRBV20-1 and TRBJ2-5, with 9 bases fitting TRBD2. Germline-derived CDR1 and CDR2 are DFQATT and SNEGSKA (reference sequence). The CDR3 runs to 15 residues.